The 18 T cell receptor beta chains below were found in one sample sequenced in a study of blood T cells in healthy people across ages. For the second PCR, which ran for roughly 7 to 11 cycles, a sample-barcoded 5' primer and a J-beta primer mix were used. TCRdb reprocessed the 5' RACE reads via MiXCR and lists one record per CDR3 protein. Of about 970,000 distinct CDR3 sequences listed, just over 50% were seen once; the top ten hold about 21%. Sequenced: blood. Every receptor here comes from a woman aged 55-69 years in good health.

The V call is TRBV7-2, the J call TRBJ1-6; TRBD1 agrees at 9 bases. The V gene's germline CDR1 is SGHTA and CDR2 FQGNSA. CDR3 size: 13 residues. V lost 5 bases, J lost 10 bases, and 3 bases stayed unmatched. In DNA, the CDR3 is TGTGCCAGCAGCACGGACAGGGGATCACCCCTCCACTTT. Translating it yields CASSTDRGSPLHF.

The CDR3 coding sequence is TGCGCCAGCAGCTCCGGGACAGACTGGTACGAGCAGTACTTC. Protein product: CASSSGTDWYEQYF. The V call is TRBV5-1, the J call TRBJ2-7, with 7 bases identical to TRBD1. Germline CDR1 and CDR2: SGHRS and YFSETQ. J lost 4 bases, V lost 3 bases, and 7 bases had no gene match. CDR3 length: 14 amino acids.

This rearrangement joins TRBV2 to TRBJ2-5; 10 positions match TRBD2. Looked up from germline, CDR1 is SNHLY and CDR2 is FYNNEI. Trimming at V came to 4 bases and at J to 1 base, leaving 9 bases not matched to a gene. This CDR3 has 17 residues. The CDR3 protein is CASSGLAGVTGQETQYF. The CDR3 bases are TGTGCCAGCAGTGGGCTAGCGGGAGTAACGGGCCAAGAGACCCAGTACTTC.

This clonotype has only one observation. The V and J genes are TRBV20-1 and TRBJ2-1, with TRBD2 identical over 11 bases. Trimming removed 1 base from V and 2 bases from J; junction bases left unmatched: 4. Germline assignment: CDR1 DFQATT and CDR2 SNEGSKA (reference sequence). CDR3 length equals 16 residues. The CDR3 sequence is CSARGGTSGTYNEQFF. The CDR3 nucleotides read TGCAGTGCTAGAGGGGGGACTAGCGGAACCTACAATGAGCAGTTCTTC.

This chain uses TRBV3-1 with TRBJ2-7; perhaps TRBD1 as D (5 bases). The CDR3 consists of 12 residues. The ends were cut back, 2 bases at V and 6 bases at J, with 8 bases in the middle. Germline CDR1 is LGHDT and CDR2 is YNNKEL (reference sequence). The CDR3 coding sequence is TGTGCCAGCAGCCAACTAGGGGCCGAGCAGTACTTC. It translates to CASSQLGAEQYF.

V and J are TRBV7-2 and TRBJ2-7, with 11 bases matching TRBD2. The CDR3 extends over 16 amino acids. V gave up 5 bases and J gave up 6 bases; unmatched junction bases: 12. Looked up from germline, CDR1 is SGHTA and CDR2 is FQGNSA. CDR3 nucleotide sequence: TGTGCCAGCAGCCTGTTACTAGCGGGAGAAGGAGGCGAGCAGTACTTC. It translates to CASSLLLAGEGGEQYF. Together with reference TRBV7-2 and TRBJ2-7, the CDR3 gives the full variable domain: GAGVSQSPSNKVTEKGKDVELRCDPISGHTALYWYRQSLGQGLEFLIYFQGNSAPDKSGLPSDRFSAERTGGSVSTLTIQRTQQEDSAVYLCASSLLLAGEGGEQYFGPGTRLTVT.

This clonotype was picked up a small number of times. CDR3 DNA: TGTGCCAGCAGCGTAAGGCCCTCCACCTACGAGCAGTACTTC. Its protein is CASSVRPSTYEQYF. This chain connects TRBV9 to TRBJ2-7; D gene unclear. V shed 1 base and J shed 2 bases, with 10 bases lying between them. The CDR3 covers 14 residues. Per the germline V gene, CDR1 is SGDLS and CDR2 is YYNGEE. Full variable domain (rest looked up from reference TRBV9 and TRBJ2-7): DSGVTQTPKHLITATGQRVTLRCSPRSGDLSVYWYQQSLDQGLQFLIQYYNGEERAKGNILERFSAQQFPDLHSELNLSSLELGDSALYFCASSVRPSTYEQYFGPGTRLTVT.

This sequence joins TRBV11-2 and TRBJ2-3; TRBD2 is a possible D gene (6 bases). The length of the CDR3 is 12 residues. From germline, CDR1 is SGHAT and CDR2 FQNNGV. The V end lost 0 bases, the J end lost 14 bases, and 12 bases lay between the germline ends. The DNA of the CDR3 is TGTGCCAGCAGCTTAGACGCGCTCGGGAGGTATTTT. It yields the protein CASSLDALGRYF.

The rearrangement uses TRBV5-6 and TRBJ2-5, with D possibly TRBD1 on 5 matching bases. Germline CDR1 reads SGHDT; CDR2 reads YYEEEE. The germline V and J ends were trimmed by 10 bases and 4 bases, with 20 bases remaining between them. The CDR3 spans 14 residues. CDR3 in DNA: TGTGCCTCCAGGGCATCCCCGGCATTAGAGACCCAGTACTTC. Its translation: CASRASPALETQYF.

This clonotype was picked up one time. One base away lies a much larger clone, so this may be a sequencing read error. The gene calls are TRBV6-1 and TRBJ2-5, with D maybe TRBD1 (6 bases). The J call could be wrong; TRBJ2-7 is a better fit for the DNA end. The CDR3 runs to 13 residues. Germline CDR1 reads MNHNS; CDR2 reads SASEGT. The DNA for the CDR3 is TGTGCCAGCAGCAAATCAGGGGAATACGAGCAGTACTTC. It is translated as CASSKSGEYEQYF.

The chain recombines TRBV20-1 with TRBJ2-7, with D possibly TRBD2 on 5 matching bases. The CDR3 totals 13 residues. V shed 3 bases and J shed 0 bases, with 9 bases lying between them. Per the germline V gene, CDR1 is DFQATT and CDR2 is SNEGSKA (reference sequence). The CDR3 protein is CSASGNNSYEQYF. Here the CDR3 DNA reads TGCAGTGCTAGCGGGAACAACTCCTACGAGCAGTACTTC.

A few counts support this clonotype. The chain couples TRBV7-2 to TRBJ2-3; D not certain. The length of the CDR3 is 14 residues. Germline CDR1 SGHTA, CDR2 FQGNSA. V was cut by 1 base and J by 3 bases, with 8 bases left in between. This CDR3 is CASSLEIGTDTQYF. The CDR3 bases are TGTGCCAGCAGCTTAGAAATTGGGACAGATACGCAGTATTTT. The complete variable domain, with remaining parts taken from reference TRBV7-2 and TRBJ2-3, reads GAGVSQSPSNKVTEKGKDVELRCDPISGHTALYWYRQSLGQGLEFLIYFQGNSAPDKSGLPSDRFSAERTGGSVSTLTIQRTQQEDSAVYLCASSLEIGTDTQYFGPGTRLTVL.

This clonotype has just a few counts. The chain joins TRBV7-2 to TRBJ2-7; 7 bases match TRBD1. Germline lookup yields CDR1 SGHTA and CDR2 FQGNSA. The CDR3 sequence is 18 residues long. Losses at the gene ends were 5 bases for V and 3 bases for J; bases not matched to a gene: 19. The CDR3 coding sequence is TGTGCCAGCAGCCAGGCGTCTTCGGCAGGGGGTTTGATCTACGAGCAGTACTTC. It codes for CASSQASSAGGLIYEQYF.

The genes are TRBV7-9 and TRBJ2-4; 12 bases map to TRBD1. J lost 2 bases, V lost 4 bases, and 9 bases had no gene match. The germline V gene has CDR1 SEHNR and CDR2 FQNEAQ (reference sequence). This CDR3 comprises 18 residues. CDR3 residues: CASSSGTGGARPKNIQYF. The CDR3 region has the DNA TGTGCCAGCAGCTCCGGGACAGGGGGCGCTCGGCCCAAAAACATTCAGTACTTC. The whole variable domain, filled in from reference TRBV7-9 and TRBJ2-4, reads DTGVSQNPRHKITKRGQNVTFRCDPISEHNRLYWYRQTLGQGPEFLTYFQNEAQLEKSRLLSDRFSAERPKGSFSTLEIQRTEQGDSAMYLCASSSGTGGARPKNIQYFGAGTRLSVL.

This chain links TRBV5-1 with TRBJ2-1; 14 nucleotides line up with TRBD2. This CDR3 spans 17 amino acids. V lost 0 bases to trimming and J lost 7 bases; unmatched junction nucleotides: 6. Per germline, CDR1 SGHRS and CDR2 YFSETQ. The CDR3 loop reads CASSLGGTSGGRNEQFF. The CDR3 DNA is TGCGCCAGCAGCTTGGGAGGGACTAGCGGGGGAAGGAATGAGCAGTTCTTC.

The chain is built from TRBV4-2 and TRBJ2-7; 12 bases agree with TRBD2. CDR1 is LGHNA, CDR2 YNFKEQ, per germline. The CDR3 has 17 amino acids. V was clipped by 1 base and J by 7 bases; unmatched bases: 11. The CDR3 sequence is CASSQVGLAGGKDEQYF. Here the CDR3 DNA reads TGTGCCAGCAGCCAAGTCGGGCTAGCGGGAGGGAAGGATGAGCAGTACTTC.

With regard to this clonotype: The conserved closing phenylalanine or tryptophan is absent in this CDR3, likely reflecting a read error. The rearrangement uses TRBV3-1 and TRBJ2-3; D gene ambiguous. The CDR3 has 12 amino acids. Germline V lookup: CDR1 LGHDT, CDR2 YNNKEL (reference sequence). V was clipped by 2 bases and J by 8 bases, with 8 bases between them. CDR3 in DNA: TGTGCCAGCAGCCAATCGGTTGGTACGCAGTATTTA. Its translation is CASSQSVGTQYL.

In DNA form, the CDR3 reads TGTGCCAGCATAGGAACAGGGAGGGATCAGCCCCAGCATTTT. It codes for CASIGTGRDQPQHF. J is TRBJ1-5 and V is TRBV6-6, with D perhaps TRBD1 (6 bases). This CDR3 contains 14 residues. Trimming took 7 bases from V and 5 from J, leaving 15 bases between them. Germline V gives CDR1 MNHNY, CDR2 SVGAGI (reference sequence).